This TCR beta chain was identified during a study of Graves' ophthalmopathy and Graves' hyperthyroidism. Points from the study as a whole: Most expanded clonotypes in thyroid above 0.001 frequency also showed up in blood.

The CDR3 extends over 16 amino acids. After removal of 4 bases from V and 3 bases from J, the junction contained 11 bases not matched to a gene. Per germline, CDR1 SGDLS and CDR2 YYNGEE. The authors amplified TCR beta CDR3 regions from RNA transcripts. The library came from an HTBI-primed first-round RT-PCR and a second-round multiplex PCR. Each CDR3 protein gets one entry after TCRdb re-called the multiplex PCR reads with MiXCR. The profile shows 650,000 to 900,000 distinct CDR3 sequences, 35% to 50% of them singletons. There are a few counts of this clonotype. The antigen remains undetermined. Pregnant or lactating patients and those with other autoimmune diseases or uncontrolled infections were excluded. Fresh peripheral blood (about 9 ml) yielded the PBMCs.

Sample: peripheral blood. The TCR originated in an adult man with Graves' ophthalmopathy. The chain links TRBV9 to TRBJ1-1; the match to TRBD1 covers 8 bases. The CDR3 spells CASSPTLGQGDTEAFF. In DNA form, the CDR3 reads TGTGCCAGCAGCCCCACCCTCGGACAGGGTGACACTGAAGCTTTCTTT. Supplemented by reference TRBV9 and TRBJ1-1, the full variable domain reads DSGVTQTPKHLITATGQRVTLRCSPRSGDLSVYWYQQSLDQGLQFLIQYYNGEERAKGNILERFSAQQFPDLHSELNLSSLELGDSALYFCASSPTLGQGDTEAFFGQGTRLTVV.